Included here is one T cell receptor (beta chain) sequence, with context. As yet, its antigen is unknown. The sample has other DNA sequences that encode this CDR3 too. RNA extraction was followed by reverse transcription into cDNA, which acted as the sequencing template. Profiled with immunoSEQ multiplex PCR; TCRdb holds only in-frame clones, not every one. The table shows around 190,000 clones, with roughly three fifths occurring only once. This entry is derived from a study of CD8+ T cells in alopecia areata. General study points: In lesional scalp, particularly from alopecia totalis/universalis, clonality was higher than in normal scalp.

The germline V gene has CDR1 SEHNR and CDR2 FQNEAQ (reference sequence). The CDR3 is made up of 11 amino acids. V lost 1 base, J lost 6 bases, and 2 bases lay in between. This sequence was found in a human donor in good health. The sequencing sample was made of CD8+ T cells sorted from blood. The chain links TRBV7-9 to TRBJ2-3; no reliable D call. DNA of the CDR3: TGTGCCAGCAGCTTAGTCGATACGCAGTATTTT. Its translation: CASSLVDTQYF.